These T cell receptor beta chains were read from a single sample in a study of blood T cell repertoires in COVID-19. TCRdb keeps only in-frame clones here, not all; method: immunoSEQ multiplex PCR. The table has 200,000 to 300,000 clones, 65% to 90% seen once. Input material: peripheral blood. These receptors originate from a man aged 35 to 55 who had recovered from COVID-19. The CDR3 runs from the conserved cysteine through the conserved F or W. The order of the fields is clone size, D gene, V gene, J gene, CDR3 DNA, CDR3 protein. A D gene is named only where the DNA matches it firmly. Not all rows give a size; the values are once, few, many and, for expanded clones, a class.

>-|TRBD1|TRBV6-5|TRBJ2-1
TGTGCCAGCAGTCGGGGACAGGGTGGCATGGATGAGCAGTTCTTC
CASSRGQGGMDEQFF
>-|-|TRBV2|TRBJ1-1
TGTGCCAGCAGAGGGGTCGAGAACACTGAAGCTTTCTTT
CASRGVENTEAFF
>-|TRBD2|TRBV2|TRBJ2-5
TGTGCCAGCAACACCTTTAGCGGGGGGGCGGAGACCCAGTACTTC
CASNTFSGGAETQYF
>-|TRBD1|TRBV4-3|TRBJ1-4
TGCGCCAGCAGACCTACCCTGACAGGGAGGAACGAAAAACTGTTTTTT
CASRPTLTGRNEKLFF
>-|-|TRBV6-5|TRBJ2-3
TGTGCCAGCAGAAGGAGGCAAAACACAGATACGCAGTATTTT
CASRRRQNTDTQYF
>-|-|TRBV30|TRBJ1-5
TGTGCCTGGAGTGTACGAGGGTTCCTTGATCAGCCCCAGCATTTT
CAWSVRGFLDQPQHF
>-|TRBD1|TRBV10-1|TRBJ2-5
TGCGCCAGCAGTGCCGGGACAGGGAAGGAAGAGACCCAGTACTTC
CASSAGTGKEETQYF
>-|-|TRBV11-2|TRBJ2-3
TGTGCCAGCAGCTTAGGGGACTGGAGCACAGATACGCAGTATTTT
CASSLGDWSTDTQYF
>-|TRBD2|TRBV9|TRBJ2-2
TGTGCCAGCAGCGTTCGGGGGGTAAACACCGGGGAGCTGTTTTTT
CASSVRGVNTGELFF
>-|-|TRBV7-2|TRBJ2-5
TGTGCCAGCAGCCTCTGGGGGCATCAAGAGACCCAGTACTTC
CASSLWGHQETQYF
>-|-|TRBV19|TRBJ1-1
TGTGCCAGTAGTCCCGTAGGCCGGGATTCGAACACTGAAGCTTTCTTT
CASSPVGRDSNTEAFF
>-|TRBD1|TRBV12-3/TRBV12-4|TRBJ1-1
TGTGCCAGCAGACAGGGGGCTAGAGCTTTCTTT
CASRQGARAFF
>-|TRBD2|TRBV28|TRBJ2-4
TGTGCCAGCAGTTTAGCGGGCGGGGGAGGCAAAAACATTCAGTACTTC
CASSLAGGGGKNIQYF
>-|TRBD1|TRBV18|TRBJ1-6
TGTGCCAGCTCAGGGACAGGGCCGCAATTGGGTTCACCCCTCCACTTT
CASSGTGPQLGSPLHF
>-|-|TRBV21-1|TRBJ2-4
TGTGCCAGCAGCACCCCAGGGCACATTCAGTACTTC
CASSTPGHIQYF
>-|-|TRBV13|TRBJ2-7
TGTGCCAGCAGCTTCGGGGGGCCGGCGGGATCCTACGAGCAGTACTTC
CASSFGGPAGSYEQYF
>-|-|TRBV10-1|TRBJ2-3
TGCGCCAGCAGTGACAGGGCCATAACAGATACGCAGTATTTT
CASSDRAITDTQYF
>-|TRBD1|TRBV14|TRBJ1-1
TGTGCCAGCAGCCAAGTTGGACAGGTGGGCTCGAACACTGAAGCTTTCTTT
CASSQVGQVGSNTEAFF
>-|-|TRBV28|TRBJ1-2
TGTGCCAGCAGTTCAGCGGTCTATGGCTACACCTTC
CASSSAVYGYTF
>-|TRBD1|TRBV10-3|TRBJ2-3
TGTGCCATCAGCGAGGACAGGAGTCGTACAGATACGCAGTATTTT
CAISEDRSRTDTQYF
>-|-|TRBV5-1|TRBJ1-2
TGCGCCAGCAGCCCCGGGACTAACTATGGCTACACCTTC
CASSPGTNYGYTF
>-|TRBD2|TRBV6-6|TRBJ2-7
TGTGCCAGCACCCAGGCTAGCGGAGCCAACGAGCAGTACTTC
CASTQASGANEQYF
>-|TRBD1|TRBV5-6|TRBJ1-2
TGTGCCAGCAGCCCTCGGGACAGAAACTATGGCTACACCTTC
CASSPRDRNYGYTF
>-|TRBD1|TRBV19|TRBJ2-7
TGTGCCAGTAGTAGAGGACAGGGGGCGATCTACGAGCAGTACTTC
CASSRGQGAIYEQYF
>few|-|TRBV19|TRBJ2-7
TGTGCCAGTAGTTCGCAGGCATCCTACGAGCAGTACTTC
CASSSQASYEQYF
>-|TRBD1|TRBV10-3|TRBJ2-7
TGTGCCATCAGTGAGTCGACAGGGGGAAAATACGAGCAGTACTTC
CAISESTGGKYEQYF